A single sample gave rise to the 29 T cell receptor beta chains below, sequenced in a study of blood T cell repertoires in COVID-19. TCRdb keeps only in-frame clones here, not all; method: immunoSEQ multiplex PCR. The sample contains about 310,000 clones, roughly nine tenths of which appear only once. Sequenced: peripheral blood. The receptors were gathered from a woman in her 30s with COVID-19, enrolled during active disease.

V and J are TRBV7-6 and TRBJ2-5; 10 bases agree with TRBD1. The CDR3 contains 16 residues. With 5 bases clipped from V and 2 bases from J, the junction kept 8 bases outside the gene matches. Germline values: CDR1 SGHVS, CDR2 FNYEAQ. This CDR3 reads CASSPRTGGGQETQYF. The CDR3 DNA reads as TGTGCCAGCAGCCCCAGGACAGGGGGAGGACAAGAGACCCAGTACTTC.

The V gene is TRBV2, the J gene TRBJ2-1; 7 bases agree with TRBD2. This CDR3 has 14 residues. Per the germline V gene, CDR1 is SNHLY and CDR2 is FYNNEI. After removal of 6 bases from V and 5 bases from J, the junction contained 7 bases not matched to a gene. The CDR3 sequence is CASRLPSGHNEQFF. CDR3 sequence (DNA): TGTGCCAGCAGGCTTCCTAGCGGCCACAATGAGCAGTTCTTC.

Points on this clone: Other DNA sequences in the sample encode the same CDR3. The chain is built from TRBV7-9 and TRBJ2-7; a possible D gene is TRBD1 (5 bases). The CDR3 runs to 12 residues. The germline V gene encodes CDR1 SEHNR and CDR2 FQNEAQ (reference sequence). The germline V and J ends were trimmed by 6 bases and 3 bases, with 9 bases remaining between them. CDR3 DNA: TGTGCCAGCAGTCAAACAGGCTACGAGCAGTACTTC. Protein: CASSQTGYEQYF.

The genes are TRBV29-1 and TRBJ1-5; 8 nucleotides match TRBD1. The CDR3 sequence is 12 residues long. Germline V gene data show CDR1 as SQVTM and CDR2 as ANQGSEA. The junction had 1 base not matched to a gene; V was cut back by 5 bases and J by 4 bases. CDR3 coding DNA: TGCAGCGTTCGACAGGGGAATCAGCCCCAGCATTTT. This gives the protein CSVRQGNQPQHF.

The chain recombines TRBV12-3 or TRBV12-4 with TRBJ1-1; D call uncertain. V was clipped by 5 bases and J by 5 bases, with 9 bases between them. The CDR3 is 12 residues long. Here the CDR3 reads CASSPSRTEAFF. As DNA, the CDR3 is TGTGCCAGCAGTCCAAGCAGGACTGAAGCTTTCTTT.

This clone has a single count. The V gene is TRBV10-2, the J gene TRBJ2-5, with 8 bases fitting TRBD2. This CDR3 spans 15 amino acids. The germline CDR1 and CDR2 sequences are WSHSY and SAAADI. The junction had 7 bases not matched to a gene; V was cut back by 4 bases and J by 3 bases. CDR3 loop: CASSVYSGNEETQYF. For the CDR3, the DNA is TGCGCCAGCAGTGTTTATAGCGGGAACGAAGAGACCCAGTACTTC.

The chain recombines TRBV12-5 with TRBJ2-7, with D possibly matching TRBD2 (5 bases). Deletions cut 6 bases from V and 6 bases from J, with 15 bases between. The CDR3 has 13 amino acids. The germline CDR1 and CDR2 sequences are LGHNT and FRNRAP. CDR3 amino acids: CASGEDPRAEQYF. The CDR3 DNA is TGTGCTAGTGGCGAGGACCCGAGGGCCGAGCAGTACTTC.

CDR3 bases: TGTGCCAGCTCTCATGACGCTGCTAGCGGGCGGATAACAGATACGCAGTATTTT. It specifies CASSHDAASGRITDTQYF. The chain is built from TRBV18 and TRBJ2-3; TRBD2 aligns across 8 bases. The CDR3 consists of 18 residues. V was pared by 6 bases and J by 3 bases, with 17 bases of the junction left unmatched. Germline loops: CDR1 KGHSH, CDR2 LQKENI. The full variable domain, rest sourced from reference TRBV18 and TRBJ2-3, is NAGVMQNPRHLVRRRGQEARLRCSPMKGHSHVYWYRQLPEEGLKFMVYLQKENIIDESGMPKERFSAEFPKEGPSILRIQQVVRGDSAAYFCASSHDAASGRITDTQYFGPGTRLTVL.

This chain uses TRBV2 with TRBJ1-5, with 10 bases that match TRBD1. The CDR3 has 15 residues. Trimming took 7 bases from V and 2 from J; bases not matched to a gene: 5. Per the germline V gene, CDR1 is SNHLY and CDR2 is FYNNEI. The CDR3 DNA is TGTGCCAGCAATCCGGACAGGGGGGGCAATCAGCCCCAGCATTTT. Amino acids: CASNPDRGGNQPQHF.

The rearrangement links TRBV6-5 to TRBJ2-1; 9 nucleotides line up with TRBD1. Germline V lookup: CDR1 MNHEY, CDR2 SVGAGI. Germline trimming cut 6 bases from V and 8 bases from J; bases unmatched to any gene: 11. The length of the CDR3 is 15 residues. CDR3 sequence (DNA): TGTGCCAGCAGCTCCTTACGGACAGGGGAACATGAGCAGTTCTTC. Encoded protein: CASSSLRTGEHEQFF.

The chain has TRBV24-1 and TRBJ2-1, with 7 bases identical to TRBD2. Trimming took 3 bases from V and 0 from J; bases not matched to a gene: 4. Germline V gene sequence: CDR1 KGHDR, CDR2 SFDVKD. This CDR3 is 16 amino acids long. CDR3 DNA sequence: TGTGCCACCAGTGATACACTAGCGAACTCCTACAATGAGCAGTTCTTC. Protein: CATSDTLANSYNEQFF.

The chain combines TRBV28 with TRBJ1-2, with D perhaps matching TRBD1 (6 bases). The CDR3 has 13 amino acids. Germline V gives CDR1 MDHEN, CDR2 SYDVKM. The V end lost 8 bases, the J end lost 1 base, and 11 bases lay between the germline ends. CDR3 DNA: TGTGCCAGCGCCGGGACAAATAACTATGGCTACACCTTC. It codes for CASAGTNNYGYTF.

The rearrangement joins TRBV4-2 to TRBJ2-7; 9 nucleotides align to TRBD1. Unmatched junction bases numbered 1, after V lost 1 base and J lost 3 bases. Germline lookup yields CDR1 LGHNA and CDR2 YNFKEQ. CDR3 length: 14 amino acids. CDR3 loop: CASSQAGQGYEQYF. CDR3 in DNA: TGTGCCAGCAGCCAAGCGGGACAGGGCTACGAGCAGTACTTC.

The chain joins TRBV4-2 to TRBJ2-4; 7 bases are a match to TRBD1. This CDR3 spans 15 amino acids. Germline lookup yields CDR1 LGHNA and CDR2 YNFKEQ. V dropped 0 bases and J dropped 7; count of bases not matched to a gene: 6. The CDR3 sequence: CASSQETGLGNIQYF. The DNA of the CDR3 is TGTGCCAGCAGCCAAGAGACAGGGTTAGGGAACATTCAGTACTTC.

V gene TRBV5-1 combines with J gene TRBJ2-7, with 9 bases matching TRBD2. The J segment lost 1 base and the V segment lost 0 bases, leaving 5 bases of the junction unmatched. Germline V lookup: CDR1 SGHRS, CDR2 YFSETQ. The CDR3 covers 16 residues. CDR3 coding DNA: TGCGCCAGCAGCTTGGGTCCAGCGGGAGGATCCTACGAGCAGTACTTC. Its protein is CASSLGPAGGSYEQYF.

The chain joins TRBV7-8 to TRBJ2-3; TRBD2 matches at 10 bases. The germline V gene encodes CDR1 SGHVS and CDR2 FQNEAQ. This CDR3 is 16 amino acids long. With 5 bases clipped from V and 1 base from J, the junction kept 6 bases outside the gene matches. The CDR3 coding sequence is TGTGCCAGCAGCCCCCGACTAGCGGGTGGCACAGATACGCAGTATTTT. As protein: CASSPRLAGGTDTQYF.

V is TRBV2 and J is TRBJ2-3; no firm D call. The germline V and J ends were trimmed by 4 bases and 2 bases, with 13 bases remaining between them. The CDR3 contains 15 residues. Germline loops: CDR1 SNHLY, CDR2 FYNNEI. CDR3 sequence: CASSVGLATTDTQYF. Here the CDR3 DNA reads TGTGCCAGCAGTGTTGGCTTAGCCACCACAGATACGCAGTATTTT.

The rearrangement links TRBV12-3 or TRBV12-4 to TRBJ1-5; no clear D gene. The ends were cut back, 3 bases at V and 4 bases at J, with 7 bases in the middle. This CDR3 comprises 13 residues. The CDR3: CASSLTQNQPQHF. The CDR3 DNA is TGTGCCAGCAGTTTGACACAGAATCAGCCCCAGCATTTT.

The chain combines TRBV29-1 with TRBJ2-7; TRBD2 agrees at 9 bases. Germline CDR1 and CDR2: SQVTM and ANQGSEA. The CDR3 extends over 13 amino acids. After removal of 6 bases from V and 4 bases from J, the junction contained 7 bases not matched to a gene. The CDR3 DNA reads as TGCAGCGTAAGCGGGGGGTTGCTTTACGAGCAGTACTTC. Translation gives CSVSGGLLYEQYF.

Only one count was recorded for this clone. V and J are TRBV19 and TRBJ2-1; D is unresolved. V lost 3 bases, J lost 0 bases, and 6 bases lay in between. Germline V CDR1 and CDR2: LNHDA, SQIVND (reference sequence). CDR3 length equals 14 residues. CDR3 amino acids: CASSILSSYNEQFF. In DNA form, the CDR3 reads TGTGCCAGTAGTATCTTGAGCTCCTACAATGAGCAGTTCTTC.

In the case of this clone: One end of the junction is discordant with germline, which a read error may explain. The gene calls are TRBV10-1 and TRBJ2-7, with D possibly being TRBD1 (6 bases). The germline CDR1 and CDR2 sequences are WNHNN and SYGVQD (reference sequence). This CDR3 contains 13 residues. The DNA of the CDR3 is TGCGCCAGCAGTGAGGGACAGCCCTACGAGCAGCACTTC. This translates into CASSEGQPYEQHF.

In DNA form, the CDR3 reads TGTGCCAGCAGCGGACTAGCGGTTTACAATGAGCAGTTCTTC. As protein: CASSGLAVYNEQFF. This chain connects TRBV16 to TRBJ2-1, with 10 positions matching TRBD2. This CDR3 has 14 residues. J gave up 4 bases and V 5 bases, and 2 bases lay outside the gene matches. The V gene's germline CDR1 is KGHSY and CDR2 FQNENV.

This clone has more than one count but fewer than ten. Relative to the germline gene, one junction end is altered; a read error may explain this. The chain combines TRBV5-1 with TRBJ1-4; TRBD1 matches at 9 bases. The CDR3 has 16 residues. Germline V lookup: CDR1 SGHRS, CDR2 YFSETQ. Here the CDR3 reads CASRLGTGTTNEKLFF. The CDR3, as DNA: TGCGCCAGCAGATTGGGGACAGGGACAACTAATGAAAAACTGTTTTTT.

This chain links TRBV6-6 with TRBJ2-5, with D possibly matching TRBD2 (5 bases). The CDR3 has 13 residues. Per germline, CDR1 MNHNY and CDR2 SVGAGI (reference sequence). The V and J ends lost 6 bases and 4 bases respectively, with 12 bases between them. The DNA for the CDR3 is TGTGCCAGCAGAACCCTAGCTGGAGAGACCCAGTACTTC. Its translation: CASRTLAGETQYF.

As for this clone: One end of the junction does not line up with germline, which may come from a read error. V is TRBV5-1 and J is TRBJ2-7; the D gene is possibly TRBD2 (6 bases). Germline V gene lookup returns CDR1 SGHRS and CDR2 YFSETQ. This CDR3 comprises 14 residues. The CDR3 DNA follows: TGCGCCAGCAGCTTTACGGGAGATACCTACGGGCAGTACTTC. Protein: CASSFTGDTYGQYF.

The J gene is TRBJ2-7, the V gene TRBV5-1; D perhaps matches TRBD1 (5 bases). There are 13 residues in the CDR3. Germline V gene lookup returns CDR1 SGHRS and CDR2 YFSETQ. Trimming shortened V by 1 base and J by 5 bases, and 10 bases separated the two germline ends. The CDR3 reads CASSLRQNDEQYF. The DNA of the CDR3 is TGCGCCAGCAGCTTGAGACAGAATGACGAGCAGTACTTC. Together with reference TRBV5-1 and TRBJ2-7, the CDR3 gives the full variable domain: KAGVTQTPRYLIKTRGQQVTLSCSPISGHRSVSWYQQTPGQGLQFLFEYFSETQRNKGNFPGRFSGRQFSNSRSEMNVSTLELGDSALYLCASSLRQNDEQYFGPGTRLTVT.

This rearrangement joins TRBV27 to TRBJ1-1, with TRBD1 identical over 10 bases. Looked up from germline, CDR1 is MNHEY and CDR2 is SMNVEV (reference sequence). The CDR3 is made up of 14 amino acids. Unmatched junction bases numbered 7, after V lost 8 bases and J lost 4 bases. CDR3 sequence reads: CASRTDRGGTEAFF. CDR3 bases: TGTGCCAGCCGGACGGACAGGGGGGGCACTGAAGCTTTCTTT.

The V gene is TRBV28, the J gene TRBJ2-3; 9 bases fit TRBD2. Germline loops: CDR1 MDHEN, CDR2 SYDVKM. The CDR3 covers 17 residues. Trimming cost V 5 bases and J 6 bases; bases outside gene matches: 15. CDR3 loop: CASSPTTPGLAFDTQYF. The CDR3 DNA sequence: TGTGCCAGCAGTCCAACGACACCCGGACTAGCGTTTGATACGCAGTATTTT.

CDR3 amino acids: CATSIQQVGATDTQYF. DNA for the CDR3: TGTGCCACCAGCATACAACAGGTGGGGGCCACAGATACGCAGTATTTT. J is TRBJ2-3 and V is TRBV15; TRBD1 is a possible D gene (6 bases). Trimming shortened V by 4 bases and J by 2 bases, and 16 bases separated the two germline ends. The germline V gene has CDR1 LNHNV and CDR2 YYDKDF (reference sequence). CDR3 size: 16 residues.